This TCR beta chain appears in the sequencing data of a study of neurological immune-mediated disorders. The table lists this clonotype with many counts. Germline V lookup: CDR1 LGHDT, CDR2 YNNKEL (reference sequence). The CDR3 totals 18 residues. V was clipped by 3 bases and J by 0 bases; unmatched bases: 8. A single record per CDR3 protein comes from TCRdb applying MiXCR to the 5' RACE reads. The sample comprises 40,000 to 60,000 distinct CDR3 sequences, about 3.7% of which are singletons, and 5.5% to 6.5% rests with the top ten. Input material: PBMCs. The source is a man aged 35-49 years with multiple sclerosis. The chain has TRBV3-1 and TRBJ2-1; 10 bases agree with TRBD2. The CDR3 sequence is CASSQSLAGGTSYNEQFF. In DNA, the CDR3 is TGTGCCAGCAGCCAGAGCTTAGCGGGGGGCACCTCCTACAATGAGCAGTTCTTC.